This TCR beta chain was observed in a study of blood T cell repertoires in COVID-19. Study-wide context: Acute and convalescent COVID-19 specimens originated in the United States, Italy and Spain.

Which cohort a participant joined came from the clinical history participants gave. Two negative PCRs, clearance, or symptom resolution were required of recovered Cohort 3 donors. Original methodology: Nucleated cell counts were estimated from reference gene primer amplification. Some clones are missing from TCRdb's copy, which holds only in-frame ones; the method was immunoSEQ multiplex PCR. V, J and clone size are those of that table, while D and trimming were read from the DNA. The data show around 300,000 clones, 87% seen once. CDR3 size: 15 residues. Germline V gives CDR1 SNHLY, CDR2 FYNNEI. V was cut by 4 bases and J by 2 bases, with 12 bases left in between.

This clonotype was obtained from a woman aged 40 to 50 who had recovered from COVID-19. This chain joins TRBV2 and TRBJ1-5, with a tentative D call TRBD1 (5 bases). Specimen: PBMCs or T cells enriched from blood (not recorded which). CDR3 DNA sequence: TGTGCCAGCAGTGTCCAGGGCGGGGGCAATCAGCCCCAGCATTTT. As protein: CASSVQGGGNQPQHF.